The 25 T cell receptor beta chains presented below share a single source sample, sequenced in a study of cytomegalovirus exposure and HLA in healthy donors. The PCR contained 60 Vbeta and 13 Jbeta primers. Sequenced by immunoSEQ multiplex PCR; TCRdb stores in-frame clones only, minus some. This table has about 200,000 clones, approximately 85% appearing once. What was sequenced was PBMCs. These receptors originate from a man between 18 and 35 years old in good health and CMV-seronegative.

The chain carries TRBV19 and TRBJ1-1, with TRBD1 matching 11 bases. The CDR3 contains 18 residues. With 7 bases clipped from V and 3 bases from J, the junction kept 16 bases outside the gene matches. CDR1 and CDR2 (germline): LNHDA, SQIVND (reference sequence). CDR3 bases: TGTGCCAGTACCCAATCCTTGGCCGGGGACAGGGGGTACACTGAAGCTTTCTTT. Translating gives CASTQSLAGDRGYTEAFF.

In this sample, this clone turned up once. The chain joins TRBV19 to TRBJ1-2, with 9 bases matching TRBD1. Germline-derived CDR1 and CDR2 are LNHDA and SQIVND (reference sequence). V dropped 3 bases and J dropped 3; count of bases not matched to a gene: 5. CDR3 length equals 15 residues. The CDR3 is CASSMITGGDYGYTF. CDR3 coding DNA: TGTGCCAGTAGTATGATAACAGGGGGCGACTATGGCTACACCTTC.

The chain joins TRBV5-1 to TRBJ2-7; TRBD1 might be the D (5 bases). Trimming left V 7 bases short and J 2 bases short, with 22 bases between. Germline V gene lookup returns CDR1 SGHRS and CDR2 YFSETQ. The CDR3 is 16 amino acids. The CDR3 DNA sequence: TGCGCCAGCCAGGCCTCCAGTGGGGCTATAACCTACGAGCAGTACTTC. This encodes CASQASSGAITYEQYF.

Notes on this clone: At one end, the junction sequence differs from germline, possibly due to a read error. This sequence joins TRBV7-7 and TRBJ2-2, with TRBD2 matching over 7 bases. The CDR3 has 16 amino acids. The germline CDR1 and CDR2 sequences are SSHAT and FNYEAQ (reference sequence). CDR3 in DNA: TGTGCTAGCAGCTTAGCGGCGGGGGTTAACACCGGGGAGCTGTTTTTT. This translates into CASSLAAGVNTGELFF.

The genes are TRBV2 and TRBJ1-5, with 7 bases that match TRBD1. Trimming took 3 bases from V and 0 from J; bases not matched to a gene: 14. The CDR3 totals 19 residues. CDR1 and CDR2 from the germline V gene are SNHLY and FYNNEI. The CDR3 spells CASSDGWVPGQYSNQPQHF. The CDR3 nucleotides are TGTGCCAGCAGTGACGGGTGGGTACCGGGACAGTATAGCAATCAGCCCCAGCATTTT.

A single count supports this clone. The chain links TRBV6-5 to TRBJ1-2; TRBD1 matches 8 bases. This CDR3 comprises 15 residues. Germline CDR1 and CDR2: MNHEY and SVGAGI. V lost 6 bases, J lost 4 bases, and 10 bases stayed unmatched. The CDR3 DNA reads TGTGCCAGCAGACAGGGACAGGAGGGTGGCTATGGCTACACCTTC. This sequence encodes CASRQGQEGGYGYTF.

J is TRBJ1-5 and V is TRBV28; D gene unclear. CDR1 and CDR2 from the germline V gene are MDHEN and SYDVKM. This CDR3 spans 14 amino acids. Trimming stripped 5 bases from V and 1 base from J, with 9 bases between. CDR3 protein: CASSPPGSNQPQHF. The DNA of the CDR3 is TGTGCCAGCAGTCCTCCCGGGAGCAATCAGCCCCAGCATTTT.

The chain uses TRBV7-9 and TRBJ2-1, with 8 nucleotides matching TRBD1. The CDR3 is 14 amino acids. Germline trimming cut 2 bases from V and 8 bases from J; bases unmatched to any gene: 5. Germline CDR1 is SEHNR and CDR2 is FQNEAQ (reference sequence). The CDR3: CASSLRTGSYEQFF. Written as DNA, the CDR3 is TGTGCCAGCAGCTTAAGGACAGGGAGCTATGAGCAGTTCTTC.

The CDR3 protein is CASSYQRAPGNTIYF. CDR3 coding DNA: TGTGCCAGCAGTTATCAGCGGGCGCCTGGAAACACCATATATTTT. The chain recombines TRBV6-5 with TRBJ1-3, with D uncertain. The germline V and J ends were trimmed by 3 bases and 2 bases, with 11 bases remaining between them. The CDR3 has 15 amino acids. CDR1 and CDR2 from the germline V gene are MNHEY and SVGAGI.

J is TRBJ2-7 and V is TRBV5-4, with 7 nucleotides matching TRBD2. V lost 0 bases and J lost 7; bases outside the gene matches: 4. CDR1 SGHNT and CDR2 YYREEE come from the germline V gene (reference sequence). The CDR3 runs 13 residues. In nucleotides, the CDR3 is TGTGCCAGCAGCTTGGTGGGGGGGTATGAGCAGTACTTC. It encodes CASSLVGGYEQYF.

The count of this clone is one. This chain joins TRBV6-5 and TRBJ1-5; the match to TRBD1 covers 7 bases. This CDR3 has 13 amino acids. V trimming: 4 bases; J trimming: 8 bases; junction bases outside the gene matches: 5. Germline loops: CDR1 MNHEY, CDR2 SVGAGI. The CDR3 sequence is CASSFRGREPQHF. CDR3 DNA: TGTGCCAGCAGTTTTAGGGGGCGGGAGCCCCAGCATTTT.

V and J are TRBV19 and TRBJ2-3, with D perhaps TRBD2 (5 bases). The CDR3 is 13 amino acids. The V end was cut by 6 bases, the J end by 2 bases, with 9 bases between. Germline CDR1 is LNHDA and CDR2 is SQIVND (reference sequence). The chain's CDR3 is CASRLDYTDTQYF. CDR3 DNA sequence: TGTGCCAGTAGACTAGATTACACAGATACGCAGTATTTT.

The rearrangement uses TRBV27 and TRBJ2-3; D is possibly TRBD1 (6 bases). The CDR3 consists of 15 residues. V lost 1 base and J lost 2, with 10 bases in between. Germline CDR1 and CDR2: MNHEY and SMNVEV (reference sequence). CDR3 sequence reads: CASSLLWGLTDTQYF. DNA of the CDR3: TGTGCCAGCAGTTTATTATGGGGGCTCACAGATACGCAGTATTTT.

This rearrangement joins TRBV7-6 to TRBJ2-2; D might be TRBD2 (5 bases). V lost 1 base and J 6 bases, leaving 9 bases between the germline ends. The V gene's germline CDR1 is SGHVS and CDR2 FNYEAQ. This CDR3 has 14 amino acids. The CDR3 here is CASSLDPSSGELFF. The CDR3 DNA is TGTGCCAGCAGCTTAGATCCTAGCTCCGGGGAGCTGTTTTTT. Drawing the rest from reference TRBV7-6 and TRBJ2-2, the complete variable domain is GAGVSQSPRYKVTKRGQDVALRCDPISGHVSLYWYRQALGQGPEFLTYFNYEAQQDKSGLPNDRFSAERPEGSISTLTIQRTEQRDSAMYRCASSLDPSSGELFFGEGSRLTVL.

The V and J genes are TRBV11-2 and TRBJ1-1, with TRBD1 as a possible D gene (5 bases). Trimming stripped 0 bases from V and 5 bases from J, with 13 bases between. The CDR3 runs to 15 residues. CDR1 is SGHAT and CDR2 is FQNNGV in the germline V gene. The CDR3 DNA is TGTGCCAGCAGCTTAGATTCGGGGGGGTTTACTGAAGCTTTCTTT. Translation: CASSLDSGGFTEAFF.

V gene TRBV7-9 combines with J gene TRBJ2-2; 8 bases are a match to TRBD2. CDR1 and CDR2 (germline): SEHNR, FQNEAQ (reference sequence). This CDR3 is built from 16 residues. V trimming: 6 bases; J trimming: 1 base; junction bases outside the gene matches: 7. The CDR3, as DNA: TGTGCCAGCAGTCCGTTTAGCGGGAAGAACACCGGGGAGCTGTTTTTT. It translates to CASSPFSGKNTGELFF.

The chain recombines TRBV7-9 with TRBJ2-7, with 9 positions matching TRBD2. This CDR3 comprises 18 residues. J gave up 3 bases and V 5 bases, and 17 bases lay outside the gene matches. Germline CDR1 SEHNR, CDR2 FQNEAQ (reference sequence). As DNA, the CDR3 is TGTGCCAGCAGCCGACGGGGGGCGGGAGGGCAAAGGGGCTACGAGCAGTACTTC. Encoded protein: CASSRRGAGGQRGYEQYF.

CDR3 residues: CASSLGGAGNEQFF. DNA of the CDR3: TGCGCCAGCAGCCTTGGGGGAGCGGGCAATGAGCAGTTCTTC. The chain carries TRBV4-3 and TRBJ2-1; tentatively, D is TRBD2 (6 bases). Germline V gene data show CDR1 as LGHNA and CDR2 as YSLEER. The CDR3 sequence is 14 residues long. The V gene lost 4 bases and the J gene lost 6 bases, with 13 bases spanning the gap.

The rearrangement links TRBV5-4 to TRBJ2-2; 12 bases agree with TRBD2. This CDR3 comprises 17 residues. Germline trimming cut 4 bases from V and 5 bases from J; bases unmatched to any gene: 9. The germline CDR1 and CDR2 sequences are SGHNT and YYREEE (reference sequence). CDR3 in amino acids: CASSPTSGGPGTGELFF. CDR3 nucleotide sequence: TGTGCCAGCAGCCCGACTAGCGGGGGTCCGGGGACCGGGGAGCTGTTTTTT.

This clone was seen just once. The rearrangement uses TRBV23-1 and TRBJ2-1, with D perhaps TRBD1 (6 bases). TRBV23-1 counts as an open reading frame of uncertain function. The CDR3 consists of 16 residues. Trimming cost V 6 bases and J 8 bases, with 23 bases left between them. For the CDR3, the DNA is TGCGCCAGCAGGCGATCCGGGACACCCCTTGGAGATGAGCAGTTCTTC. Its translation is CASRRSGTPLGDEQFF.

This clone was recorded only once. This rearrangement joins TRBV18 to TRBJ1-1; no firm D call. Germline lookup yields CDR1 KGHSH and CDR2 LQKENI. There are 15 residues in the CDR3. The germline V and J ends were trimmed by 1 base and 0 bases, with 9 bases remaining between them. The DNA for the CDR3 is TGTGCCAGCTCACCACAGGGAGACATGAACACTGAAGCTTTCTTT. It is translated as CASSPQGDMNTEAFF.

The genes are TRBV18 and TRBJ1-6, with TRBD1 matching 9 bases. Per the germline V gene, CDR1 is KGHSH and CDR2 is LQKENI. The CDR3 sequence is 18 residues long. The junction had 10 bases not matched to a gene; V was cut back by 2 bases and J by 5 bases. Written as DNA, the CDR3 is TGTGCCAGCTCACCATCCACTCCGGGACAGGGTAATAATTCACCCCTCCACTTT. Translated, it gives CASSPSTPGQGNNSPLHF.

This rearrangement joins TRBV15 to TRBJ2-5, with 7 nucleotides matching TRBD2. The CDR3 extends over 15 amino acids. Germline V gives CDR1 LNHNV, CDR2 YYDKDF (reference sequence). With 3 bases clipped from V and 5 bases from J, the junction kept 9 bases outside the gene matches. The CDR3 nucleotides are TGTGCCACCAGCAGGAACCGGGGGGTTGGGGAGACCCAGTACTTC. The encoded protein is CATSRNRGVGETQYF. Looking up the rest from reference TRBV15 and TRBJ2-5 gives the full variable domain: DAMVIQNPRYQVTQFGKPVTLSCSQTLNHNVMYWYQQKSSQAPKLLFHYYDKDFNNEADTPDNFQSRRPNTSFCFLDIRSPGLGDTAMYLCATSRNRGVGETQYFGPGTRLLVL.

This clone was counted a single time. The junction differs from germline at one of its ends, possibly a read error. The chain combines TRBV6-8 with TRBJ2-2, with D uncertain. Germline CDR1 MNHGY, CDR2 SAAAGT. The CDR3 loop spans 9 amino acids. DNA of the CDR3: TGTGCCAGCAGTTACTCGAGTTATTTT. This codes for CASSYSSYF.

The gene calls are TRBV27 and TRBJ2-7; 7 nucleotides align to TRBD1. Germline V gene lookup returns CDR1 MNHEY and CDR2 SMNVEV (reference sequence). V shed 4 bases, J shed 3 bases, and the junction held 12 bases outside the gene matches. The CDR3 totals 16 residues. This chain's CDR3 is CASSSPRRRGSYEQYF. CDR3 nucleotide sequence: TGTGCCAGCAGTTCACCCCGGCGCAGGGGGAGCTACGAGCAGTACTTC.